This TCR beta chain stems from a study of monozygotic twins with inflammatory bowel disease. For every sample, eight separate reactions were used to make cDNA. A template switching step added UMIs, each with a 6-nucleotide sample barcode. TCRdb reworked the 5' RACE reads into one entry per CDR3 protein, no DNA. The ten most abundant clones cover 2.4% of a sample with about 160,000 distinct CDR3 sequences. The CDR3 totals 15 residues. The germline V gene has CDR1 DFQATT and CDR2 SNEGSKA (reference sequence). Skipping T cell sorting, the study isolated total RNA directly from whole blood. This TCR was sampled from a human donor with ulcerative colitis or Crohn's disease, or a healthy co-twin of an affected twin (not recorded which). The chain recombines TRBV20-1 with TRBJ2-5; the TCRdb call, TRBD1, lacks DNA for checking. The sequencing sample was made of blood. CDR3 region: CSARARTGGLVTQYF.